This record covers a single T cell receptor (beta chain). The table came from immunoSEQ multiplex PCR; TCRdb's copy has only in-frame clones and leaves some out. The sample carries 89,000 or so clones, 90% to 95% recorded once. The data stem from a study of blood T cell repertoires in COVID-19. Trimming at V came to 0 bases and at J to 5 bases, leaving 13 bases not matched to a gene. In germline, CDR1 is SGHDT, CDR2 YYEEEE. This CDR3 spans 18 amino acids. The receptor was isolated from a human donor with active COVID-19. The donor label of this sample is uncertain. The chain joins TRBV5-6 to TRBJ2-5; 10 nucleotides align to TRBD2. Sample: peripheral blood. CDR3 protein: CASSLVRPSGSFFETQYF. CDR3 coding DNA: TGTGCCAGCAGCTTGGTGAGGCCTAGCGGGAGTTTTTTCGAGACCCAGTACTTC. Drawing the rest from reference TRBV5-6 and TRBJ2-5, the complete variable domain is DAGVTQSPTHLIKTRGQQVTLRCSPKSGHDTVSWYQQALGQGPQFIFQYYEEEERQRGNFPDRFSGHQFPNYSSELNVNALLLGDSALYLCASSLVRPSGSFFETQYFGPGTRLLVL.